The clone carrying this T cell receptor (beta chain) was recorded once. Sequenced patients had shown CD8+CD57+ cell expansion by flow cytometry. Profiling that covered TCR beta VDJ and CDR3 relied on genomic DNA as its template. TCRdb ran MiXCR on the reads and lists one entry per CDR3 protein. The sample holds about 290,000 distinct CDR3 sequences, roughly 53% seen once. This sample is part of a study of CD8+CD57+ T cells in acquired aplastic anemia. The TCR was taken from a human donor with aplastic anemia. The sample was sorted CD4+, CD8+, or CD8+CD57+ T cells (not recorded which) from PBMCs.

The DNA of the CDR3 is TGCGCCAGCAGCCCAGACAGGGAGGGGCTAGAGACCCAGTACTTC. This codes for CASSPDREGLETQYF. This rearrangement joins TRBV5-1 to TRBJ2-5, with D possibly being TRBD1 or TRBD2 (7 bases each). The CDR3 has 15 amino acids. Per the germline V gene, CDR1 is SGHRS and CDR2 is YFSETQ. Trimming shortened V by 4 bases and J by 4 bases, and 17 bases separated the two germline ends.